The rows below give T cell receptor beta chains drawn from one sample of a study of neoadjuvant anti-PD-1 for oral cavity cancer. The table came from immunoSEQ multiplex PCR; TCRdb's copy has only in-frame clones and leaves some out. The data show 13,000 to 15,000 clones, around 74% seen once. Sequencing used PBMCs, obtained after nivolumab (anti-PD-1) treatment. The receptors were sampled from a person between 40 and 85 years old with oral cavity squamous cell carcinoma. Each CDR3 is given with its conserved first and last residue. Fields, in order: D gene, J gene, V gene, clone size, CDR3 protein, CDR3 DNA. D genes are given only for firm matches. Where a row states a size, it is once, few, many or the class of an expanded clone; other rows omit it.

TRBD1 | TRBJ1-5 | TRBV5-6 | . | CASSSGWDRGNQPQHF | TGTGCCAGCAGCTCGGGATGGGACAGAGGGAATCAGCCCCAGCATTTT
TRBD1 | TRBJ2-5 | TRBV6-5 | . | CASSYSGQKSQETQYF | TGTGCCAGCAGTTACTCGGGACAGAAGTCACAAGAGACCCAGTACTTC
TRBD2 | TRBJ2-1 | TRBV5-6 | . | CASSLDTSGYNEQFF | TGTGCCAGCAGCTTGGATACTAGCGGATACAATGAGCAGTTCTTC
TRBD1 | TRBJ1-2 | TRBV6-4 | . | CASRDPGQGVNGYTF | TGTGCCAGCAGAGATCCGGGACAGGGGGTTAATGGCTACACCTTC
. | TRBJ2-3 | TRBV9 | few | CASSVQGQPSTDTQYF | TGTGCCAGCAGCGTACAGGGACAACCCAGCACAGATACGCAGTATTTT
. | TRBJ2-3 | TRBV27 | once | CASSSLPLMSSTDTQYF | TGTGCCAGCAGTTCTCTCCCATTGATGTCTAGCACAGATACGCAGTATTTT
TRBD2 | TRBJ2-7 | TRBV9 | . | CASSATSGSFYEQYF | TGTGCCAGCAGCGCGACTAGCGGGAGTTTTTACGAGCAGTACTTC
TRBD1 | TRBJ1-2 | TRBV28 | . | CASIRSGGDNYGYTF | TGTGCCAGCATTCGTTCAGGGGGGGATAACTATGGCTACACCTTC
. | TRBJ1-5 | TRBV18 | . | CASSPGALGNQPQHF | TGTGCCAGCTCCCCCGGTGCACTGGGCAATCAGCCCCAGCATTTT
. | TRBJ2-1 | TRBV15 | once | CATSRVGATSYNEQFF | TGTGCCACCAGCAGAGTTGGGGCGACCTCCTACAATGAGCAGTTCTTC
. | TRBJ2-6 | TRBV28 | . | CASSWRRSGANVLTF | TGTGCCAGCAGTTGGAGACGGTCTGGGGCCAACGTCCTGACTTTC
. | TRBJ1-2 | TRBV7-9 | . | CASSLEAGAWNGYTF | TGTGCCAGCAGCTTAGAGGCAGGGGCCTGGAATGGCTACACCTTC
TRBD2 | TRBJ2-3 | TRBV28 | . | CATISGGGDTQYF | TGTGCCACCATAAGCGGGGGCGGGGATACGCAGTATTTT
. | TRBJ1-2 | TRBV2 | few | CASRGQGGYTF | TGTGCCAGCAGGGGACAAGGTGGCTACACCTTC
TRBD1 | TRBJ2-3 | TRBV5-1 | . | CASTARGNTDTQYF | TGCGCCAGCACGGCCAGGGGGAACACAGATACGCAGTATTTT
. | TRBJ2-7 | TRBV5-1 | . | CASSSPTTPYEQYF | TGCGCCAGCAGCAGCCCGACAACACCCTACGAGCAGTACTTC
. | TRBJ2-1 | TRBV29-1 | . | CSATREHNEQFF | TGCAGCGCCACCCGGGAACACAATGAGCAGTTCTTC
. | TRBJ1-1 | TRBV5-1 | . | CASRYREMNTEAFF | TGCGCCAGCAGATACAGGGAAATGAACACTGAAGCTTTCTTT